This TCR beta chain was documented in a study of CD8 T cells in Susac syndrome. V lost 2 bases and J lost 4, with 8 bases in between. The CDR3 is 13 amino acids. In regard to this clonotype: Its target is unknown.

The study's findings and limits: CD4+ T cell repertoires in Susac syndrome lacked clonal expansion.

TCR beta from blood CD8+ and CD4+ T cells was sequenced. CD8+ and CD4+ T cells were negatively isolated; TEMRA cells were FACS-enriched. Random-hexamer reverse transcription was applied to roughly 0.5 to 1 ug RNA. The method of amplification for TCR beta CDR3 was immunoSEQ multiplex PCR, covering 54 Vbeta and 13 Jbeta. TCRdb re-called the immunoSEQ multiplex PCR reads with MiXCR, one entry per CDR3 protein. The data hold under 200,000 distinct CDR3 sequences, with nearly 97% observed a single time. The chain employs TRBV12-3 or TRBV12-4 and TRBJ1-1; D remains ambiguous. Material: CD4+ T cells from PBMCs. This receptor was obtained from a human donor with Susac syndrome. The CDR3 loop reads CASSLLGSTEAFF. The CDR3 coding sequence is TGTGCCAGCAGTTTATTGGGGAGCACTGAAGCTTTCTTT.